These 30 T cell receptor beta chains share one sample of origin, sequenced in a study of blood T cell repertoires in COVID-19 (TCRdb year 2020). Libraries were built with the immunoSEQ multiplex PCR assay. Entries here come from immuneACCESS through TCRdb and include only in-frame sequences with V and J called. Some clones fail to appear in such tables; in the studies checked, an unresolved V gene covers under half of the shortfall, and the cause of the remainder is unknown. The sample table lists 97,000 or so clones, roughly 89% of them with a count of one. The top ten clonotypes cover more than 1.5% of the sample. Material: peripheral blood. The receptors come from a woman aged 45-65 years with COVID-19, enrolled during active disease.

This chain links TRBV7-9 with TRBJ1-1, with D tentatively TRBD1 (6 bases). Germline values: CDR1 SEHNR, CDR2 FQNEAQ (reference sequence). Trimming left V 3 bases short and J 0 bases short, with 11 bases between. There are 15 residues in the CDR3. CDR3 residues: CASSFYRDMNTEAFF. CDR3 nucleotides: TGTGCCAGCAGCTTCTACAGGGACATGAACACTGAAGCTTTCTTT.

This clone was seen a single time. This chain connects TRBV19 to TRBJ1-2, with a tentative D call TRBD1 (6 bases). Germline V CDR1 and CDR2: LNHDA, SQIVND (reference sequence). This CDR3 is 13 amino acids long. V lost 7 bases and J lost 4, with 13 bases in between. CDR3 sequence (DNA): TGTGCCAGTATAAGGAGGGGGGGCTATGGCTACACCTTC. Protein: CASIRRGGYGYTF.

The J gene is TRBJ2-5, the V gene TRBV28, with no clear D. CDR1 and CDR2 (germline): MDHEN, SYDVKM. The V end was cut by 5 bases, the J end by 1 base, with 8 bases between. CDR3 length: 13 amino acids. The CDR3 spells CASSPTTQETQYF. DNA of the CDR3: TGTGCCAGCAGTCCGACAACCCAAGAGACCCAGTACTTC.

V and J are TRBV6-1 and TRBJ1-2; maybe TRBD1 (5 bases). CDR3 length: 15 residues. V gave up 1 base and J gave up 4 bases, with 13 bases separating them. CDR1 is MNHNS and CDR2 is SASEGT in the germline V gene. The CDR3: CASSEGQGLAYGYTF. The CDR3 nucleotides read TGTGCCAGCAGTGAAGGGCAGGGATTAGCCTATGGCTACACCTTC.

The J gene is TRBJ1-2, the V gene TRBV6-5, with 8 bases lining up with TRBD1. The CDR3 consists of 14 residues. Per germline, CDR1 MNHEY and CDR2 SVGAGI. V gave up 6 bases and J gave up 4 bases; unmatched junction bases: 7. The CDR3 sequence: CASRDRQGLYGYTF. Written as DNA, the CDR3 is TGTGCCAGCAGAGATCGACAGGGGCTCTATGGCTACACCTTC.

The chain has TRBV7-2 and TRBJ1-1; 9 bases line up with TRBD1. The V and J ends lost 4 bases and 2 bases, in that order; junction bases with no gene match: 11. Germline-derived CDR1 and CDR2 are SGHTA and FQGNSA. This CDR3 has 17 residues. The CDR3 protein is CASSWGAQGQGNTEAFF. The CDR3 DNA is TGTGCCAGCAGCTGGGGGGCACAGGGACAGGGTAACACTGAAGCTTTCTTT.

The rearrangement joins TRBV11-2 to TRBJ2-7, with TRBD1 matching over 8 bases. This CDR3 has 16 residues. Per the germline V gene, CDR1 is SGHAT and CDR2 is FQNNGV. V was clipped by 4 bases and J by 2 bases; unmatched bases: 10. The CDR3 DNA is TGTGCCAGCAGCTCCTTGACAGGGGTCCACCCCTACGAGCAGTACTTC. Translating gives CASSSLTGVHPYEQYF.

The chain has TRBV28 and TRBJ1-4; unclear D gene. V lost 6 bases and J 5 bases, leaving 16 bases between the germline ends. Germline CDR1 and CDR2: MDHEN and SYDVKM. The CDR3 consists of 15 residues. The DNA of the CDR3 is TGTGCCAGCAGCCTGACCGGGGTAGGGAATGAAAAACTGTTTTTT. This encodes CASSLTGVGNEKLFF.

The rearrangement uses TRBV5-1 and TRBJ2-7; possible D gene TRBD1, 9 bases. Germline V CDR1 and CDR2: SGHRS, YFSETQ. V lost 0 bases and J lost 6, with 22 bases in between. This CDR3 has 17 amino acids. The CDR3 coding sequence is TGCGCCAGCAGCTTGGAGGGACTAGGACAGGGGTTCGGCGAGCAGTACTTC. It translates to CASSLEGLGQGFGEQYF.

V and J are TRBV21-1 and TRBJ2-7; the tabulated D call, TRBD2, remains unverified against the DNA. TRBV21-1 is tagged as a pseudogene. The CDR3 runs to 16 residues. CDR3 sequence (DNA): TGTGCCAGCAGCAAAGAGGGCGGGGGATCGCCCTACGAGCAGTACTTC. Amino acid sequence: CASSKEGGGSPYEQYF.

The V and J genes are TRBV5-4 and TRBJ2-7; 14 bases match TRBD2. This CDR3 has 16 amino acids. Germline V gene data show CDR1 as SGHNT and CDR2 as YYREEE (reference sequence). Trimming at V came to 4 bases and at J to 0 bases, leaving 3 bases not matched to a gene. CDR3 region: CASSPGLAGGSYEQYF. Written as DNA, the CDR3 is TGTGCCAGCAGCCCCGGACTAGCGGGGGGCTCCTACGAGCAGTACTTC.

This chain connects TRBV29-1 to TRBJ1-2, with unresolved D. This CDR3 has 13 amino acids. Germline V gene data show CDR1 as SQVTM and CDR2 as ANQGSEA. Trimming shortened V by 2 bases and J by 1 base, and 8 bases separated the two germline ends. CDR3: CSVESRINYGYTF. CDR3 DNA: TGCAGCGTTGAATCGCGTATTAACTATGGCTACACCTTC.

The chain is built from TRBV7-3 and TRBJ1-1; a weak D match, TRBD1 (6 bases). The CDR3 is 15 amino acids. Trimming took 2 bases from V and 4 from J, leaving 14 bases between them. Germline V gene lookup returns CDR1 SGHTA and CDR2 FQGTGA. In DNA form, the CDR3 reads TGTGCCAGCAGCTTATCGGCAGGGGTGGGCACTGAAGCTTTCTTT. Encoded protein: CASSLSAGVGTEAFF.

This clone showed up just once. This chain uses TRBV9 with TRBJ2-1; 8 bases are shared with TRBD2. V was pared by 0 bases and J by 4 bases, with 9 bases of the junction left unmatched. CDR1 and CDR2 (germline): SGDLS, YYNGEE. There are 17 residues in the CDR3. The CDR3 region has the DNA TGTGCCAGCAGCGTAGATTCAAGCGGGGGCCTATACAATGAGCAGTTCTTC. Its translation is CASSVDSSGGLYNEQFF.

The V and J genes are TRBV7-8 and TRBJ2-1; 9 nucleotides line up with TRBD1. With V trimmed by 2 bases and J by 10 bases, 9 bases remained unmatched. CDR1 and CDR2 from the germline V gene are SGHVS and FQNEAQ. The CDR3 has 15 residues. The CDR3 loop reads CASSLQRDRGREQFF. As DNA, the CDR3 is TGTGCCAGCAGCTTACAGCGCGACAGGGGGAGGGAGCAGTTCTTC.

This chain connects TRBV14 to TRBJ1-1; 7 bases line up with TRBD1. The V gene's germline CDR1 is SGHDN and CDR2 FVKESK. V lost 5 bases, J lost 4 bases, and 7 bases stayed unmatched. This CDR3 region has 14 residues. CDR3 residues: CASSGRTGSTEAFF. The CDR3 DNA reads as TGTGCCAGCAGCGGGCGGACAGGATCCACTGAAGCTTTCTTT.

This clone was counted between two and nine times. CDR3 sequence: CASSLRLAGVGEQFF. CDR3 coding DNA: TGCGCCAGCAGCTTGAGACTAGCGGGGGTCGGTGAGCAGTTCTTC. V usage is TRBV5-1 and J usage is TRBJ2-1, with 12 bases lining up with TRBD2. V shed 1 base and J 9 bases; nucleotides not matched to a gene: 5. The CDR3 extends over 15 amino acids. Germline V lookup: CDR1 SGHRS, CDR2 YFSETQ.

V and J are TRBV5-1 and TRBJ1-2, with a tentative D call TRBD1 (6 bases). Per the germline V gene, CDR1 is SGHRS and CDR2 is YFSETQ. The CDR3 has 13 amino acids. Between the trimmed V and J ends, which lost 4 bases and 4 bases, there was a span of 11 bases. The CDR3 sequence: CASSPGVGYGYTF. For the CDR3, the DNA is TGCGCCAGCAGCCCAGGGGTGGGCTATGGCTACACCTTC.

CDR3: CASSEGAWGYTF. CDR3 sequence (DNA): TGTGCCAGCAGCGAGGGGGCATGGGGCTACACCTTC. The V gene is TRBV12-3 or TRBV12-4, the J gene TRBJ1-2, with 7 bases lining up with TRBD1. This CDR3 region has 12 residues. V shed 6 bases, J shed 8 bases, and the junction held 6 bases outside the gene matches.

The chain is built from TRBV4-3 and TRBJ2-1, with TRBD2 matching over 8 bases. The germline V gene encodes CDR1 LGHNA and CDR2 YSLEER. With V trimmed by 4 bases and J by 0 bases, 8 bases remained unmatched. CDR3 length equals 17 residues. CDR3 bases: TGCGCCAGCAGCCGGACGTACGGGGGGGGCTCCTACAATGAGCAGTTCTTC. Encoded protein: CASSRTYGGGSYNEQFF.

This chain links TRBV5-1 with TRBJ1-6, with D tentatively TRBD1 (6 bases). Germline assignment: CDR1 SGHRS and CDR2 YFSETQ. Trimming cost V 4 bases and J 6 bases, with 17 bases left between them. The CDR3 runs to 16 residues. The CDR3 region is CASSPYSRGTNSPLHF. CDR3 in DNA: TGCGCCAGCAGCCCCTACTCCAGGGGTACTAATTCACCCCTCCACTTT.

This chain connects TRBV9 to TRBJ2-3; D gene unclear. The CDR3 totals 12 residues. Per germline, CDR1 SGDLS and CDR2 YYNGEE. Trimming left V 2 bases short and J 6 bases short, with 7 bases between. CDR3 region: CASSVFIDTQYF. Written as DNA, the CDR3 is TGTGCCAGCAGCGTTTTCATCGATACGCAGTATTTT.

The chain carries TRBV18 and TRBJ2-5, with TRBD2 matching 7 bases. Germline lookup yields CDR1 KGHSH and CDR2 LQKENI. This CDR3 has 14 residues. Trimming took 6 bases from V and 5 from J; bases not matched to a gene: 9. The CDR3 sequence is CASSLTSEWETQYF. The CDR3 DNA reads as TGTGCCAGCTCCCTCACTAGCGAGTGGGAGACCCAGTACTTC.

The chain is built from TRBV6-5 and TRBJ1-3; 8 nucleotides align to TRBD1. Unmatched junction bases numbered 5, after V lost 5 bases and J lost 2 bases. Germline values: CDR1 MNHEY, CDR2 SVGAGI. This CDR3 is built from 15 residues. CDR3 sequence: CASSPRTGTGNTIYF. The CDR3 DNA reads TGTGCCAGCAGTCCCCGGACAGGGACTGGAAACACCATATATTTT.

The CDR3 nucleotides read TGTGCCAGCAGCACTACTACCCGCTCCTACAATGAGCAGTTCTTC. As protein: CASSTTTRSYNEQFF. The genes are TRBV7-2 and TRBJ2-1; D gene ambiguous. The CDR3 loop spans 15 amino acids. The V end lost 5 bases, the J end lost 0 bases, and 11 bases lay between the germline ends. Germline V CDR1 and CDR2: SGHTA, FQGNSA.

The DNA of the CDR3 is TGTGCCAGCAGTTTAGTAGGCAGGATAGCTTTCTTT. Amino acid sequence: CASSLVGRIAFF. The rearrangement uses TRBV12-3 or TRBV12-4 and TRBJ1-1; D gene uncertain. The CDR3 totals 12 residues. The germline V and J ends were trimmed by 1 base and 10 bases, with 10 bases remaining between them.

The genes are TRBV2 and TRBJ1-2; maybe TRBD1 (5 bases). The CDR3 is made up of 16 amino acids. The V end lost 4 bases, the J end lost 4 bases, and 19 bases lay between the germline ends. Germline V gene sequence: CDR1 SNHLY, CDR2 FYNNEI. DNA for the CDR3: TGTGCCAGCAGTGGCGCAGGGCCCGCAGGTGGCTATGGCTACACCTTC. Its translation is CASSGAGPAGGYGYTF.

CDR3 amino acids: CATSRDWGGEQYV. In DNA, the CDR3 is TGTGCCACCAGCAGAGATTGGGGGGGGGAGCAGTACGTC. The genes are TRBV15 and TRBJ2-7; 7 bases align to TRBD2. With 0 bases clipped from V and 7 bases from J, the junction kept 3 bases outside the gene matches. Germline assignment: CDR1 LNHNV and CDR2 YYDKDF (reference sequence). The CDR3 runs to 13 residues.

The J gene is TRBJ1-2, the V gene TRBV7-9, with 9 bases identical to TRBD1. Germline trimming cut 2 bases from V and 2 bases from J; bases unmatched to any gene: 3. The CDR3 sequence is 15 residues long. Germline V CDR1 and CDR2: SEHNR, FQNEAQ (reference sequence). Here the CDR3 DNA reads TGTGCCAGCAGCTTAAGGACAGGGGTAAACTATGGCTACACCTTC. Translating gives CASSLRTGVNYGYTF.

The chain uses TRBV19 and TRBJ1-5; D gene ambiguous. From germline, CDR1 is LNHDA and CDR2 SQIVND (reference sequence). V was trimmed by 3 bases and J by 2 bases, leaving 8 bases between them. The CDR3 contains 14 residues. The CDR3 DNA is TGTGCCAGTAGTATTGTGATAGGCAATCAGCCCCAGCATTTT. This translates into CASSIVIGNQPQHF.